These T cell receptor beta chains were read from a single sample in a study of OX40 agonist ivuxolimab in advanced cancers. TCRdb's copy holds only in-frame clones and misses some; the assay was immunoSEQ multiplex PCR. The repertoire includes approximately 94,000 clones, around 84% of them detected once, and 0.95% to 1.2% sits in the top ten. Sequenced material: CD4+ or CD8+ T cells sorted from blood, taken in a trial of the OX40 agonist ivuxolimab. These receptors all stem from an adult with an advanced solid tumor such as melanoma, head and neck, liver or kidney cancer. Both conserved end residues are part of each CDR3. The D gene is left open where the match is weak. Clone size is given for some rows only: seen once, a few or many times, or a class if the clone is expanded.

once	TRBJ2-3	-	TRBV4-1	CASSQEGRASTDTQYF	TGCGCCAGCAGCCAAGAGGGCAGGGCTAGCACAGATACGCAGTATTTT
-	TRBJ2-7	TRBD2	TRBV2	CASRFTSGGGQYF	TGTGCCAGTCGCTTCACTAGCGGCGGGGGGCAGTACTTC
-	TRBJ1-1	-	TRBV7-9	CASSLGWGTGGTEAFF	TGTGCCAGCAGCTTAGGTTGGGGGACGGGCGGGACTGAAGCTTTCTTT
-	TRBJ1-3	-	TRBV5-6	CASSLGAPFPTGNTIYF	TGTGCCAGCAGCTTGGGGGCCCCCTTTCCGACTGGAAACACCATATATTTT
once	TRBJ1-2	-	TRBV4-1	CASSRGEDGYTF	TGCGCCAGCAGCCGAGGGGAAGATGGCTACACCTTC
once	TRBJ2-5	-	TRBV19	CASSKDQETQYF	TGTGCCAGTAGTAAAGACCAAGAGACCCAGTACTTC
-	TRBJ2-3	TRBD1	TRBV18	CASSPLSGQRTDTQYF	TGTGCCAGCTCACCGCTGTCGGGACAGCGCACAGATACGCAGTATTTT
-	TRBJ2-5	-	TRBV6-5	CASSYSGSETQYF	TGTGCCAGCAGTTACTCAGGGTCAGAGACCCAGTACTTC
once	TRBJ2-1	-	TRBV5-1	CASSLDAVPYNEQFF	TGCGCCAGCAGCTTGGATGCAGTCCCCTACAATGAGCAGTTCTTC
-	TRBJ2-7	TRBD1	TRBV7-2	CASSLQTGTYYEQYF	TGTGCCAGCAGCCTACAGACAGGGACATACTACGAGCAGTACTTC
-	TRBJ2-1	TRBD2	TRBV4-1	CASSQARGITYNEQFF	TGCGCCAGCAGCCAAGCGCGGGGGATCACCTACAATGAGCAGTTCTTC
few	TRBJ1-2	-	TRBV19	CASRDSSNYGYTF	TGTGCCAGTAGAGACAGTTCGAACTATGGCTACACCTTC
-	TRBJ1-1	-	TRBV11-2	CASSLGAQPGWAFF	TGTGCCAGCAGCTTAGGCGCCCAACCGGGATGGGCTTTCTTT
few	TRBJ1-6	-	TRBV18	CASSFDQGVGGSPLHF	TGTGCCAGCTCCTTCGATCAGGGAGTTGGAGGTTCACCCCTCCACTTT
once	TRBJ1-1	-	TRBV11-2	CASSLDLDVKAFF	TGTGCCAGCAGCTTAGATCTGGACGTGAAAGCTTTCTTT
-	TRBJ2-7	-	TRBV6-1	CASKNDREGYEQYF	TGTGCCAGCAAGAACGACAGGGAGGGTTACGAGCAGTACTTC
few	TRBJ2-2	-	TRBV7-2	CASSPQTAANTGELFF	TGTGCCAGCAGCCCCCAGACAGCCGCGAACACCGGGGAGCTGTTTTTT
-	TRBJ2-2	-	TRBV2	CASSQALNTGELFF	TGTGCCAGCAGTCAAGCGTTGAACACCGGGGAGCTGTTTTTT
once	TRBJ1-4	TRBD1	TRBV28	CATGQGGDYEKLFF	TGTGCCACAGGACAGGGGGGGGACTATGAAAAACTGTTTTTT
few	TRBJ2-3	TRBD2	TRBV5-4	CASSRPSGGADTQYF	TGTGCCAGCAGCCGCCCTAGCGGGGGGGCCGACACGCAGTATTTT
-	TRBJ1-1	-	TRBV21-1	CASSKAGGGTEAFF	TGTGCCAGCAGCAAAGCAGGGGGAGGCACTGAAGCTTTCTTT
few	TRBJ2-1	TRBD2	TRBV18	CASSPRVGASGVNEQFF	TGTGCCAGCTCACCACGAGTTGGGGCTAGCGGGGTCAATGAGCAGTTCTTC
-	TRBJ2-2	-	TRBV28	CASSLNTGELFF	TGTGCCAGCAGTTTGAATACCGGGGAGCTGTTTTTT
-	TRBJ1-2	TRBD1	TRBV5-1	CASSLSTGGGYTF	TGCGCCAGCAGCTTGTCGACAGGGGGTGGCTACACCTTC
once	TRBJ2-2	-	TRBV6-1	CASSEGPLAGELFF	TGTGCCAGCAGTGAAGGTCCTTTGGCCGGGGAGCTGTTTTTT